This is a list of T cell receptor beta chains from one sample in a study of blood T cell repertoires in COVID-19. The data were produced by immunoSEQ multiplex PCR, yet TCRdb's version contains in-frame clones alone and is incomplete. The sample includes around 190,000 clones, 70% to 90% of them seen just once. Sequenced material: peripheral blood. Every receptor here comes from a man between 18 and 29 years old who had recovered from COVID-19. The CDR3 runs from the conserved cysteine through the conserved F or W. Each record gives: clone size, D gene, J gene, V gene, CDR3 protein, CDR3 DNA. A D gene is named only where the DNA matches it firmly. Expanded clones are given a class, and other clones once, few, many or no size at all.

size: once; D: .; J: TRBJ1-2; V: TRBV19; CDR3: CASSNSGYGYTF; DNA: TGTGCCAGTAGTAACTCAGGATATGGCTACACCTTC
size: .; D: TRBD1; J: TRBJ1-2; V: TRBV9; CDR3: CASSVAPDRAPDNYGYTF; DNA: TGTGCCAGCAGCGTAGCCCCGGACAGGGCCCCCGATAACTATGGCTACACCTTC
size: few; D: TRBD1; J: TRBJ1-2; V: TRBV12-5; CDR3: CASGSSPDRGQEYGYTF; DNA: TGTGCTAGTGGTTCGAGCCCGGACAGGGGGCAGGAATATGGCTACACCTTC
size: .; D: .; J: TRBJ2-7; V: TRBV18; CDR3: CASSGYSGSYEQYF; DNA: TGTGCCAGCTCAGGCTATTCGGGATCCTACGAGCAGTACTTC
size: .; D: TRBD1; J: TRBJ1-5; V: TRBV6-2/TRBV6-3; CDR3: CASSYGGTGDQPQHF; DNA: TGTGCCAGCAGTTACGGGGGGACAGGGGATCAGCCCCAGCATTTT
size: .; D: .; J: TRBJ1-2; V: TRBV10-3; CDR3: CAISAKGVTNYGYTF; DNA: TGTGCCATCAGTGCGAAGGGGGTAACGAACTATGGCTACACCTTC
size: .; D: .; J: TRBJ1-1; V: TRBV2; CDR3: CASPITEEDTEAFF; DNA: TGTGCCAGCCCAATAACCGAGGAGGACACTGAAGCTTTCTTT
size: .; D: .; J: TRBJ2-3; V: TRBV6-2/TRBV6-3; CDR3: CASSYEEGTKSDTQYF; DNA: TGTGCCAGCAGTTACGAGGAGGGAACGAAATCAGATACGCAGTATTTT
size: .; D: .; J: TRBJ2-3; V: TRBV12-5; CDR3: CASGPGETTDTQYF; DNA: TGTGCTAGTGGGCCGGGGGAAACCACAGATACGCAGTATTTT
size: .; D: TRBD2; J: TRBJ2-1; V: TRBV19; CDR3: CASSIQAGGPNEQFF; DNA: TGTGCCAGTAGTATCCAAGCGGGAGGGCCGAATGAGCAGTTCTTC
size: .; D: TRBD2; J: TRBJ2-3; V: TRBV7-6; CDR3: CASSSGTSGTDTQYF; DNA: TGTGCCAGCAGCTCCGGGACTAGCGGCACAGATACGCAGTATTTT
size: few; D: TRBD1; J: TRBJ1-6; V: TRBV7-9; CDR3: CASSSRQGSRSPLHF; DNA: TGTGCCAGCAGCTCCCGACAGGGATCAAGGTCACCCCTCCACTTT
size: .; D: TRBD2; J: TRBJ2-1; V: TRBV27; CDR3: CASTSSGRAGGEQFF; DNA: TGTGCCAGCACCTCCAGCGGGAGGGCCGGAGGGGAGCAGTTCTTC
size: .; D: TRBD1; J: TRBJ1-1; V: TRBV29-1; CDR3: CSVETSTGEYTEAFF; DNA: TGCAGCGTTGAAACCTCGACAGGGGAGTACACTGAAGCTTTCTTT
size: many; D: .; J: TRBJ1-2; V: TRBV6-2/TRBV6-3; CDR3: CASSLTEYGYTF; DNA: TGTGCCAGCAGCTTGACGGAGTATGGCTACACCTTC
size: once; D: TRBD1; J: TRBJ2-1; V: TRBV7-3; CDR3: CASSLIGTGTSSYNEQFF; DNA: TGTGCCAGCAGCTTAATAGGGACAGGGACAAGCTCCTACAATGAGCAGTTCTTC
size: .; D: .; J: TRBJ1-5; V: TRBV4-2; CDR3: CASSPSLDQPQHF; DNA: TGTGCCAGCAGCCCGAGTCTGGATCAGCCCCAGCATTTT
size: .; D: TRBD1; J: TRBJ1-4; V: TRBV18; CDR3: CASSPGQQEKLFF; DNA: TGTGCCAGCTCACCGGGACAGCAGGAAAAACTGTTTTTT
size: .; D: .; J: TRBJ1-1; V: TRBV5-6; CDR3: CASSFRGAGNTEAFF; DNA: TGTGCCAGCAGCTTTAGGGGCGCAGGGAACACTGAAGCTTTCTTT
size: .; D: TRBD2; J: TRBJ2-1; V: TRBV6-5; CDR3: CASTQGLAGSEQFF; DNA: TGTGCCAGCACCCAGGGGCTAGCGGGATCGGAGCAGTTCTTC
size: .; D: .; J: TRBJ1-3; V: TRBV6-5; CDR3: CASSYGPQGNTIYF; DNA: TGTGCCAGCAGTTACGGGCCCCAGGGAAACACCATATATTTT
size: .; D: TRBD2; J: TRBJ2-1; V: TRBV6-2/TRBV6-3; CDR3: CASSYSLEREGRDEQFF; DNA: TGTGCCAGCAGTTACTCACTCGAGCGGGAGGGCCGCGATGAGCAGTTCTTC
size: once; D: TRBD2; J: TRBJ2-1; V: TRBV4-3; CDR3: CASSFSYGTSGYNEQFF; DNA: TGCGCCAGCAGCTTCTCCTACGGGACTAGCGGTTACAATGAGCAGTTCTTC
size: .; D: .; J: TRBJ2-7; V: TRBV18; CDR3: CASSPKSASSYEQYF; DNA: TGTGCCAGCTCACCCAAAAGCGCGAGCTCCTACGAGCAGTACTTC
size: .; D: .; J: TRBJ1-1; V: TRBV19; CDR3: CASSIDRDSRAFF; DNA: TGTGCCAGTAGTATAGATCGGGACTCTAGAGCTTTCTTT
size: .; D: .; J: TRBJ2-2; V: TRBV27; CDR3: CASSSGVGELFF; DNA: TGTGCCAGCAGTTCCGGGGTCGGGGAGCTGTTTTTT
size: .; D: .; J: TRBJ1-4; V: TRBV4-3; CDR3: CASSYSRATNEKLFF; DNA: TGCGCCAGCAGCTATTCGAGGGCAACTAATGAAAAACTGTTTTTT
size: .; D: .; J: TRBJ1-1; V: TRBV7-2; CDR3: CASTRQALGTNTEAFF; DNA: TGTGCCAGCACCCGACAGGCCCTAGGGACGAACACTGAAGCTTTCTTT
size: .; D: TRBD2; J: TRBJ2-1; V: TRBV19; CDR3: CASSTSSGGYNEQFF; DNA: TGTGCCAGTAGTACGTCTAGCGGGGGTTACAATGAGCAGTTCTTC
size: .; D: TRBD2; J: TRBJ2-1; V: TRBV19; CDR3: CASSTSGRVEQFF; DNA: TGTGCCAGTAGCACTAGCGGGAGAGTTGAGCAGTTCTTC
size: few; D: TRBD1; J: TRBJ2-1; V: TRBV18; CDR3: CASSPRTGGASSEFF; DNA: TGTGCCAGCTCGCCTAGGACAGGGGGGGCTAGCTCTGAGTTCTTC
size: .; D: .; J: TRBJ1-6; V: TRBV7-2; CDR3: CASSLAPQGQNNSPLHF; DNA: TGTGCCAGCAGCTTAGCCCCCCAGGGTCAGAATAATTCACCCCTCCACTTT
size: .; D: .; J: TRBJ2-6; V: TRBV2; CDR3: CASRDTLRISGANVLTF; DNA: TGTGCCAGCAGGGACACGTTGAGAATTTCTGGGGCCAACGTCCTGACTTTC
size: .; D: TRBD1; J: TRBJ1-1; V: TRBV12-3/TRBV12-4; CDR3: CASSFYGQGEAFF; DNA: TGTGCCAGCAGTTTTTATGGACAGGGTGAAGCTTTCTTT
size: .; D: .; J: TRBJ2-6; V: TRBV24-1; CDR3: CATSDFRSSGANVLTF; DNA: TGTGCCACCAGTGATTTTAGGAGCTCTGGGGCCAACGTCCTGACTTTC
size: .; D: TRBD2; J: TRBJ2-7; V: TRBV19; CDR3: CASKRGPDPSYEQYF; DNA: TGTGCCAGTAAGCGGGGCCCCGACCCCTCCTACGAGCAGTACTTC
size: .; D: .; J: TRBJ1-2; V: TRBV18; CDR3: CASSLNTGSFFYGYTF; DNA: TGTGCCAGCTCACTTAATACAGGTTCCTTTTTCTATGGCTACACCTTC
size: .; D: TRBD1; J: TRBJ1-5; V: TRBV27; CDR3: CASSLGDRQPQHF; DNA: TGTGCCAGCAGTTTAGGGGACAGACAGCCCCAGCATTTT
size: .; D: TRBD2; J: TRBJ2-7; V: TRBV5-4; CDR3: CASRLAGGPGSYEQYF; DNA: TGTGCCAGCCGCCTAGCGGGAGGCCCCGGGTCCTACGAGCAGTACTTC
size: .; D: .; J: TRBJ2-5; V: TRBV19; CDR3: CASSKGTGETQYF; DNA: TGTGCCAGTAGTAAGGGAACGGGGGAGACCCAGTACTTC
size: .; D: .; J: TRBJ2-7; V: TRBV6-2/TRBV6-3; CDR3: CASSPAYEQYF; DNA: TGTGCCAGCAGTCCCGCCTACGAGCAGTACTTC
size: once; D: .; J: TRBJ2-2; V: TRBV6-6; CDR3: CATLIAENTGELFF; DNA: TGTGCCACCCTTATCGCGGAGAACACCGGGGAGCTGTTTTTT
size: .; D: TRBD1; J: TRBJ1-4; V: TRBV5-1; CDR3: CASSSRQGANEKLFF; DNA: TGCGCCAGCAGCTCGCGACAGGGAGCTAATGAAAAACTGTTTTTT
size: .; D: TRBD1; J: TRBJ1-2; V: TRBV18; CDR3: CASSPRDSNLYGYTF; DNA: TGTGCCAGCTCACCCAGGGACAGCAACCTCTATGGCTACACCTTC
size: .; D: .; J: TRBJ1-4; V: TRBV19; CDR3: CASREGEKLFF; DNA: TGTGCCAGTCGAGAGGGTGAAAAACTGTTTTTT
size: .; D: TRBD2; J: TRBJ2-7; V: TRBV18; CDR3: CASSPGYTSGSHEQYF; DNA: TGTGCCAGCTCACCTGGGTATACTAGCGGGAGCCACGAGCAGTACTTC
size: once; D: .; J: TRBJ1-4; V: TRBV11-2; CDR3: CASSYRTEEKLFF; DNA: TGTGCCAGCAGCTATCGGACAGAAGAAAAACTGTTTTTT
size: .; D: TRBD2; J: TRBJ2-1; V: TRBV7-2; CDR3: CASSRETLYSGNNEQFF; DNA: TGTGCCAGCAGCCGCGAGACATTGTATAGCGGGAACAATGAGCAGTTCTTC
size: .; D: .; J: TRBJ1-2; V: TRBV7-3; CDR3: CASSAHIPGQLNYGYTF; DNA: TGTGCCAGCAGCGCACACATCCCGGGACAATTAAACTATGGCTACACCTTC
size: .; D: TRBD1; J: TRBJ2-7; V: TRBV18; CDR3: CASSDRGSYEQYF; DNA: TGTGCCAGCTCGGACAGGGGTTCCTACGAGCAGTACTTC
size: .; D: TRBD1; J: TRBJ2-1; V: TRBV6-5; CDR3: CASRGQGGYYNEQFF; DNA: TGTGCCAGCAGGGGGCAAGGGGGCTACTACAATGAGCAGTTCTTC